One sample yielded the 16 T cell receptor beta chains listed below, sequenced in a study of identical twins. Using its own MiXCR run on the 5' RACE reads, TCRdb lists one record per CDR3 protein. The repertoire includes around 1.7 million distinct CDR3 sequences, roughly a third of them detected once, and around 0.3% sits in the top ten. Material: cord blood. These receptors all come from a newborn girl in good health.

V usage is TRBV7-9 and J usage is TRBJ2-1; no reliable D call. Germline CDR1 is SEHNR and CDR2 is FQNEAQ (reference sequence). Trimming stripped 2 bases from V and 7 bases from J, with 15 bases between. This CDR3 spans 15 amino acids. CDR3 DNA: TGTGCCAGCAGCTTAAGGCTTCCCCTTGTGAATGAGCAGTTCTTC. Its translation: CASSLRLPLVNEQFF.

The rearrangement uses TRBV29-1 and TRBJ1-1, with D possibly TRBD1 on 6 matching bases. Germline assignment: CDR1 SQVTM and CDR2 ANQGSEA. Trimming took 4 bases from V and 4 from J, leaving 19 bases between them. The CDR3 totals 15 residues. The CDR3 DNA reads TGCAGCGTTGTCCCGACAGGTGGGCGCGGCACTGAAGCTTTCTTT. It specifies CSVVPTGGRGTEAFF.

The chain carries TRBV28 and TRBJ2-3; the D gene could be TRBD1 or TRBD2 (5 bases each). The CDR3 sequence is 18 residues long. Germline V gives CDR1 MDHEN, CDR2 SYDVKM. V was trimmed by 3 bases and J by 5 bases, leaving 24 bases between them. CDR3 nucleotide sequence: TGTGCCAGCAGTTTTCCCTTCTCTGGGGGATTGGCACAAGATACGCAGTATTTT. Its translation is CASSFPFSGGLAQDTQYF.

This sequence joins TRBV5-5 and TRBJ1-1; TRBD1 matches 8 bases. There are 19 residues in the CDR3. Losses at the gene ends were 0 bases for V and 0 bases for J; bases not matched to a gene: 13. Germline lookup yields CDR1 SGHKS and CDR2 YYEKEE (reference sequence). CDR3 DNA: TGTGCCAGCAGCTTGGCCAGGGGGCCCTTGTTACCAATGAACACTGAAGCTTTCTTT. Protein: CASSLARGPLLPMNTEAFF.

This chain connects TRBV25-1 to TRBJ2-7; 8 bases line up with TRBD1. The CDR3 consists of 15 residues. V gave up 4 bases and J gave up 0 bases; unmatched junction bases: 5. In germline, CDR1 is MGHDK, CDR2 SYGVNS. This chain's CDR3 is CASSGTGRTSYEQYF. DNA of the CDR3: TGTGCCAGCAGTGGGACAGGGAGGACCTCCTACGAGCAGTACTTC.

This clonotype was picked up a small number of times. The rearrangement links TRBV2 to TRBJ1-1; the D gene is possibly TRBD1 (5 bases). There are 13 residues in the CDR3. Germline values: CDR1 SNHLY, CDR2 FYNNEI. V lost 9 bases to trimming and J lost 1 base, with 12 bases between them. The chain's CDR3 is CARGIGENTEAFF. CDR3 in DNA: TGTGCCAGGGGGATAGGGGAGAACACTGAAGCTTTCTTT.

The chain links TRBV6-5 to TRBJ2-1; 12 bases align to TRBD2. The V and J ends lost 4 bases and 7 bases, in that order; junction bases with no gene match: 8. This CDR3 region has 16 residues. Germline lookup yields CDR1 MNHEY and CDR2 SVGAGI. CDR3 nucleotides: TGTGCCAGCAGTTGGACTAGCGGGACGGTGGGGAATGAGCAGTTCTTC. Protein sequence: CASSWTSGTVGNEQFF.

This chain links TRBV29-1 with TRBJ1-5; no reliable D call. The CDR3 consists of 12 residues. Per the germline V gene, CDR1 is SQVTM and CDR2 is ANQGSEA. The V end lost 4 bases, the J end lost 1 base, and 5 bases lay between the germline ends. The CDR3 spells CSVVGSNQPQHF. CDR3 bases: TGCAGCGTTGTGGGGAGCAATCAGCCCCAGCATTTT.

This clonotype was observed a handful of times. This chain connects TRBV7-9 to TRBJ2-1; D may match TRBD1 or TRBD2 (5 bases each). CDR1 and CDR2 from the germline V gene are SEHNR and FQNEAQ (reference sequence). V was trimmed by 2 bases and J by 6 bases, leaving 11 bases between them. The CDR3 has 14 residues. The CDR3: CASSLRGAPNEQFF. CDR3 nucleotides: TGTGCCAGCAGCTTACGGGGCGCTCCCAATGAGCAGTTCTTC.

Comment on this clonotype: An end of the junction differs from the germline gene, which may be a read error. The rearrangement uses TRBV5-1 and TRBJ1-4, with 10 bases that match TRBD1. There are 14 residues in the CDR3. Germline V lookup: CDR1 SGHRS, CDR2 YFSETQ. The chain's CDR3 is CTSSQDRGDEKLFF. DNA of the CDR3: TGCACCAGCAGCCAGGACAGGGGGGATGAAAAACTGTTTTTT.

The chain couples TRBV25-1 to TRBJ1-2; 8 bases line up with TRBD1. V dropped 7 bases and J dropped 3; count of bases not matched to a gene: 22. The CDR3 sequence is 19 residues long. Per the germline V gene, CDR1 is MGHDK and CDR2 is SYGVNS. The CDR3 region is CASTGEVVAGGAFYYGYTF. CDR3 nucleotide sequence: TGTGCCAGCACCGGGGAGGTAGTGGCAGGGGGCGCGTTCTACTATGGCTACACCTTC.

The V gene is TRBV7-6, the J gene TRBJ1-1; 9 bases match TRBD1. This CDR3 has 15 amino acids. J was trimmed by 4 bases and V by 5 bases; bases with no gene match: 8. Per the germline V gene, CDR1 is SGHVS and CDR2 is FNYEAQ. CDR3 DNA sequence: TGTGCCAGCAGCCCTCCGGACAGGGGAGTCACTGAAGCTTTCTTT. It specifies CASSPPDRGVTEAFF.

The chain employs TRBV16 and TRBJ2-7; TRBD1 matches at 9 bases. CDR1 is KGHSY and CDR2 is FQNENV in the germline V gene. The CDR3 runs to 14 residues. Germline trimming cut 3 bases from V and 6 bases from J; bases unmatched to any gene: 6. CDR3 sequence (DNA): TGTGCCAGCAGCCATTGGACAGGGGCGGGCGAGCAGTACTTC. Amino acid sequence: CASSHWTGAGEQYF.

Remarks on this clonotype: The junction departs from germline at one end; a sequencing error may be responsible. This chain links TRBV4-2 with TRBJ2-2; 9 bases fit TRBD1. This CDR3 region has 16 residues. CDR1 and CDR2 from the germline V gene are LGHNA and YNFKEQ. As DNA, the CDR3 is TGTGCAAGCAGCCAACCGGGACAGGGGAACACCGGGGAGCTGTTTTTT. Its translation: CASSQPGQGNTGELFF.

This clonotype was counted many times. This sequence joins TRBV9 and TRBJ1-2; D is undetermined. Germline lookup yields CDR1 SGDLS and CDR2 YYNGEE. Trimming stripped 0 bases from V and 2 bases from J, with 8 bases between. The CDR3 is 14 amino acids. CDR3 sequence: CASSVEAANYGYTF. The DNA of the CDR3 is TGTGCCAGCAGCGTAGAAGCAGCCAACTATGGCTACACCTTC.

The J gene is TRBJ2-1, the V gene TRBV6-5; either TRBD1 or TRBD2 may fit D (5 bases each). V was cut by 3 bases and J by 0 bases, with 9 bases left in between. CDR3 length: 15 residues. Germline CDR1 and CDR2: MNHEY and SVGAGI. CDR3 coding DNA: TGTGCCAGCAGTTATGGGGGTGGCTCCTACAATGAGCAGTTCTTC. Its translation: CASSYGGGSYNEQFF.